This is a list of T cell receptor beta chains from one sample in a study of cytomegalovirus exposure and HLA in healthy donors. The assay was immunoSEQ multiplex PCR, and TCRdb's table has in-frame clones only and misses some. The sample lists about 70,000 clones; 94% were seen once. Sequencing used PBMCs. These receptors were taken from a woman between 18 and 29 years old in good health and CMV-seropositive. CDR3s include the opening cysteine and the closing phenylalanine or tryptophan. A D gene is named only where the DNA matches it firmly. Clone size is not always given. Where it is, it says once, few, many or a class for expanded clones.

d_call	clone_size	v_call	j_call	cdr3_nt	cdr3_aa
TRBD2	-	TRBV7-6	TRBJ2-3	TGTGCCAGCAGCTACGGGCGGACTAGCGGGGGGGCGGATACGCAGTATTTT	CASSYGRTSGGADTQYF
TRBD2	once	TRBV5-5	TRBJ2-7	TGTGCCAGCAGCGATAGCGGGAGTTTCGACGAGCAGTACTTC	CASSDSGSFDEQYF
TRBD2	-	TRBV19	TRBJ2-2	TGTGCCAGTAGTATTGAGCGGGATCGGTTTTTT	CASSIERDRFF
-	-	TRBV7-9	TRBJ2-2	TGTGCCAGCAGCTCCGGACTGTACACCGGGGAGCTGTTTTTT	CASSSGLYTGELFF
TRBD1	once	TRBV2	TRBJ2-7	TGTGCCAGCATCAGACAGGGAAGCTCCTACGAGCAGTACTTC	CASIRQGSSYEQYF
TRBD1	once	TRBV4-1	TRBJ2-7	TGCGCCAGCAGCCAAGAAACAGGGGCCCGACAGTACTTC	CASSQETGARQYF
TRBD2	-	TRBV19	TRBJ2-1	TGTGCCAGTAGTAGTCCGGGGGGTGAGAATGAGCAGTTCTTC	CASSSPGGENEQFF
TRBD2	-	TRBV27	TRBJ2-5	TGTGCCAGCAGTTCAAGACTAGCCTCCCCTCAAGAGACCCAGTACTTC	CASSSRLASPQETQYF
TRBD1	-	TRBV7-2	TRBJ1-5	TGTGCCAGCAGCTTTGAAGACAGGGGAGGTCAGCCCCAGCATTTT	CASSFEDRGGQPQHF
TRBD1	-	TRBV30	TRBJ1-4	TGTGCCTGGAGAGGGACAGGGGATGAAAAACTGTTTTTT	CAWRGTGDEKLFF
TRBD2	once	TRBV29-1	TRBJ2-4	TGCAGCGTTGCCCACCCACCAGGGCGGGGGGGTTTCATTCCTTTCCACATTCAGTACTTC	CSVAHPPGRGGFIPFHIQYF
-	-	TRBV30	TRBJ1-6	TGTGCCTGGAGTGACAGGAAGAATTCACCCCTCCACTTT	CAWSDRKNSPLHF
TRBD2	-	TRBV19	TRBJ2-2	TGTGCCAGTAACTTCGGCGGGACTAGCGGGTATGGGGAGCTGTTTTTT	CASNFGGTSGYGELFF
TRBD1	-	TRBV9	TRBJ2-1	TGTGCCAGCAGCGTTAGTGGGACAGGGGGCAACTATGAGCAGTTCTTC	CASSVSGTGGNYEQFF
TRBD1	-	TRBV5-1	TRBJ2-7	TGCGCCAGCAGGACAGGGAACGAGCAGTACTTC	CASRTGNEQYF
TRBD2	-	TRBV7-2	TRBJ2-1	TGTGCCAGCAGCACGGTTCCGGCGGGGGAATACAATGAGCAGTTCTTC	CASSTVPAGEYNEQFF
TRBD1	-	TRBV16	TRBJ1-2	TGTGCCAGCAGCCACCGACTGACAGGGGCGGGTGGCTACACCTTC	CASSHRLTGAGGYTF
TRBD1	-	TRBV7-9	TRBJ1-2	TGTGCCAGCAGCAATAGACAGGGCAGAGACTATGGCTACACCTTC	CASSNRQGRDYGYTF
-	-	TRBV11-2	TRBJ1-2	TGTGCCAGCAGCTTAAGGGGAATTGGCTACACCTTC	CASSLRGIGYTF
TRBD1	once	TRBV4-2	TRBJ1-6	TGTGCCAGCAGCCAACTGGAGGGGGCTGGGAATTCACCCCTCCACTTT	CASSQLEGAGNSPLHF
-	-	TRBV2	TRBJ2-1	TGTGCCAGCAGTGGGGTCCTAGCCAACCCCCCCCTAGTCGATGAGCAGTTCTTC	CASSGVLANPPLVDEQFF
TRBD1	once	TRBV7-2	TRBJ2-5	TGTGCCAGCAGCCTCTGGACAGGGGGCCTGGGAGAGACCCAGTACTTC	CASSLWTGGLGETQYF
TRBD2	-	TRBV9	TRBJ2-3	TGTGCCAGCAGCGTAGCGGGGGGGGGCCGTGCTAGCACAGATACGCAGTATTTT	CASSVAGGGRASTDTQYF
TRBD2	-	TRBV4-2	TRBJ2-7	TGTGCCAGCAGCCAAGTTCTAGCGGGACTTTACGAGCAGTACTTC	CASSQVLAGLYEQYF
-	once	TRBV30	TRBJ2-7	TGTGCCTGGAGTAGGATAGGGCGAGGGGAGCAGTACTTC	CAWSRIGRGEQYF
TRBD2	-	TRBV4-2	TRBJ2-5	TGTGCCAGCAGCCAAGATAAACTAGCGGGCGGCAAGACCCAGTACTTC	CASSQDKLAGGKTQYF
-	-	TRBV5-1	TRBJ1-1	TGCGCCAGCCGGACAGCCCAGAACACTGAAGCTTTCTTT	CASRTAQNTEAFF
-	-	TRBV2	TRBJ1-4	TGTGCCAGCAATACGGGGGGCACGCCTAATGAAAAACTGTTTTTT	CASNTGGTPNEKLFF
TRBD1	-	TRBV12-5	TRBJ1-1	TGTGCTAGTGCCACGGACAGGGGAAAAGCTTTCTTT	CASATDRGKAFF
TRBD1	-	TRBV19	TRBJ2-3	TGTGCCAGTAGTCCAGACAGGGGAACAGATACGCAGTATTTT	CASSPDRGTDTQYF
-	-	TRBV30	TRBJ1-2	TGTGCCTGGAGGTCAGGGTTTATAGATGGCTACACCTTC	CAWRSGFIDGYTF
-	-	TRBV7-2	TRBJ2-7	TGTGCCAGCCGTGCCTACGAGCAGTACTTC	CASRAYEQYF
-	-	TRBV4-3	TRBJ1-6	TGCGCCAGCAGCCAAGAACTGGTTAGCTCCTATAATTCACCCCTCCACTTT	CASSQELVSSYNSPLHF
-	-	TRBV14	TRBJ2-7	TGTGCCAGCAGCCCAGGGCCAGGGGGGGAGCAGTACTTC	CASSPGPGGEQYF
TRBD1	-	TRBV11-3	TRBJ2-1	TGTGCCAGCAGATCGACAGGGTCGGGCGATGAGCAGTTCTTC	CASRSTGSGDEQFF
-	once	TRBV6-1	TRBJ1-5	TGTGCCAGCAGTTCAAGCGGGGGTTATCAGCCCCAGCATTTT	CASSSSGGYQPQHF
TRBD2	-	TRBV2	TRBJ2-3	TGTGCCAGCAGTGCCGGCGGGAGGGAGTCAGATACGCAGTATTTT	CASSAGGRESDTQYF
-	once	TRBV29-1	TRBJ1-4	TGCAGCGTTGTTGGCGACAGGAGTTCTGAAAAACTGTTTTTT	CSVVGDRSSEKLFF
-	-	TRBV7-9	TRBJ1-1	TGTGCCAGCAGCTTAGCCCGCAGATTGAACACTGAAGCTTTCTTT	CASSLARRLNTEAFF
-	-	TRBV6-1	TRBJ1-2	TGTGCCAGCAGCATAGGGGATGATAACTATGGCTACACCTTC	CASSIGDDNYGYTF
TRBD2	-	TRBV7-3	TRBJ2-1	TGTGCCAGCAGCTTAACCCAAGGTAGCGGGAGGTTGTATGAGCAGTTCTTC	CASSLTQGSGRLYEQFF
-	-	TRBV15	TRBJ1-6	TGTGCCACCAGCAGAGTCGGGACACTTCTAGGTTCACCCCTCCACTTT	CATSRVGTLLGSPLHF
TRBD1	-	TRBV30	TRBJ2-3	TGTGCCTGGAGTGTAGCGGACAGGGGGCAAGATACGCAGTATTTT	CAWSVADRGQDTQYF
-	once	TRBV4-1	TRBJ2-1	TGCGCCAGCAGCCAAGATTTCGCGGGGAGGCAATACAATGAGCAGTTCTTC	CASSQDFAGRQYNEQFF
-	-	TRBV7-6	TRBJ1-5	TGTGCCAGCAGCTTAGGCAGGGATCAGCCCCAGCATTTT	CASSLGRDQPQHF
TRBD1	-	TRBV14	TRBJ1-2	TGTGCCAGCAGCCCCCGGGACAGGGGGGACTATGGCTACACCTTC	CASSPRDRGDYGYTF
-	-	TRBV5-4	TRBJ2-5	TGTGCCGGGGCAGTAGGTGCCCGGGAGACCCAGTACTTC	CAGAVGARETQYF
-	-	TRBV27	TRBJ2-2	TGTGCCAGCAGTCCGGATGGGACTCATCTATACACCGGGGAGCTGTTTTTT	CASSPDGTHLYTGELFF
-	-	TRBV6-6	TRBJ1-4	TGTGCCAGCAGCTCAGGGGAGGGGTGGGTTAGCGAAAAACTGTTTTTT	CASSSGEGWVSEKLFF
TRBD2	once	TRBV6-5	TRBJ2-1	TGTGCCAGCAGCGTCGGCCTAGCGGTCAATGAGCAGTTCTTC	CASSVGLAVNEQFF
-	-	TRBV21-1	TRBJ2-3	TGTGCCAGACTAAACAGGCCAGATACGCAGTATTTT	CARLNRPDTQYF